This T cell receptor beta chain derives from a study of blood T cell repertoires in COVID-19. The overall study: Some COVID-19 samples were acute and others convalescent; all came from the United States, Italy and Spain. Sources were T cells, B-cell-depleted T cells, or PBMCs; the material itself was cDNA or gDNA.

This CDR3 has 16 amino acids. The ends lost 4 bases at V and 5 bases at J; junction bases unmatched: 6. Germline-derived CDR1 and CDR2 are SGHNT and YYREEE (reference sequence). Original analysis: Estimated nucleated cell counts came from reference gene primer amplification. The protocol was immunoSEQ multiplex PCR, while the TCRdb copy is restricted to in-frame clones and leaves out a portion. Clone size and V and J calls were adopted from that table, with D and trimming inferred from the DNA. Among some 50,000 clones, approximately 88% were seen once, and the ten largest hold approximately 3.7%. This clonotype was sampled from a human donor in a cohort sampled during active COVID-19. The specimen sequenced was peripheral blood. The rearrangement links TRBV5-4 to TRBJ2-5; 15 bases agree with TRBD2. The DNA for the CDR3 is TGTGCCAGCAGCGCAGGGACTAGCGGGGGGAGGGAGACCCAGTACTTC. Residues: CASSAGTSGGRETQYF. The whole variable domain, filled in from reference TRBV5-4 and TRBJ2-5, reads ETGVTQSPTHLIKTRGQQVTLRCSSQSGHNTVSWYQQALGQGPQFIFQYYREEENGRGNFPPRFSGLQFPNYSSELNVNALELDDSALYLCASSAGTSGGRETQYFGPGTRLLVL.